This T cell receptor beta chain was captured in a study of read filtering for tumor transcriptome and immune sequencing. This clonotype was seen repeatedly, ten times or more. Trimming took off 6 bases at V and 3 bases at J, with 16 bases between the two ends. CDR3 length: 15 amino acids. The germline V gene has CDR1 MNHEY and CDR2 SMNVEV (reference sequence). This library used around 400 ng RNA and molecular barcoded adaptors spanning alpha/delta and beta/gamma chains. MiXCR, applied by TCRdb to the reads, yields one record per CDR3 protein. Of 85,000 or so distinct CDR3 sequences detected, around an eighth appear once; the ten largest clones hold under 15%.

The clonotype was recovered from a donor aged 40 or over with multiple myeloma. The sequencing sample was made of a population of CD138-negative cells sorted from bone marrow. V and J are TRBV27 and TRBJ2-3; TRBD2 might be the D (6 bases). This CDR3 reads CASRRGPGGTDTQYF. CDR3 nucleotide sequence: TGTGCCAGCAGACGCGGACCCGGAGGGACAGATACGCAGTATTTT.